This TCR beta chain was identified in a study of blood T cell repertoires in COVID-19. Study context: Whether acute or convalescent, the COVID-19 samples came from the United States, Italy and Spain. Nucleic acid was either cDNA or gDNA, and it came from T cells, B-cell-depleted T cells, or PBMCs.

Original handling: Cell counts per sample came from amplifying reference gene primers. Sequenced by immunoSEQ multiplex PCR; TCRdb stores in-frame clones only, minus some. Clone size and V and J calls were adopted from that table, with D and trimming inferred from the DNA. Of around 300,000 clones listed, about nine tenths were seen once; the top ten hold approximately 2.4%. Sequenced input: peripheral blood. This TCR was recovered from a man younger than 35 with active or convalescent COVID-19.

In DNA form, the CDR3 reads TGTGCCAGCAGTTCGGGACAGCTTTATAATGAAAAACTGTTTTTT. As protein: CASSSGQLYNEKLFF. This rearrangement joins TRBV28 to TRBJ1-4; 7 positions match TRBD1. The germline V gene has CDR1 MDHEN and CDR2 SYDVKM. The CDR3 covers 15 residues. The J segment lost 4 bases and the V segment lost 4 bases, leaving 6 bases of the junction unmatched. The full variable domain, completed using reference TRBV28 and TRBJ1-4, is DVKVTQSSRYLVKRTGEKVFLECVQDMDHENMFWYRQDPGLGLRLIYFSYDVKMKEKGDIPEGYSVSREKKERFSLILESASTNQTSMYLCASSSGQLYNEKLFFGSGTQLSVL.